This TCR beta chain is drawn from a study of shared clonotypes between healthy human individuals. Study-level findings and limits: Clonotype sharing among the donors was expected to vary with sequencing depth.

V lost 0 bases to trimming and J lost 4 bases, with 3 bases between them. Germline V gene data show CDR1 as DFQATT and CDR2 as SNEGSKA (reference sequence). There are 11 residues in the CDR3. Sequencing was performed with immunoSEQ multiplex PCR; in TCRdb, only in-frame clones are kept and a portion is missing. This sample has about 680,000 clones, with approximately 75% found just once. With regard to this clone: What it binds is unknown. This same CDR3 is encoded by further DNA sequences in the sample.

The source of this sequence is a woman between 25 and 40 years old in good health. The rearrangement uses TRBV20-1 and TRBJ2-5; D remains unclear. What was sequenced was memory CD4+ T cells sorted from blood. Subset indicated: CD45RA-negative fraction. CDR3 sequence: CSAREGETQYF. The CDR3 coding sequence is TGCAGTGCTAGAGAGGGAGAGACCCAGTACTTC.